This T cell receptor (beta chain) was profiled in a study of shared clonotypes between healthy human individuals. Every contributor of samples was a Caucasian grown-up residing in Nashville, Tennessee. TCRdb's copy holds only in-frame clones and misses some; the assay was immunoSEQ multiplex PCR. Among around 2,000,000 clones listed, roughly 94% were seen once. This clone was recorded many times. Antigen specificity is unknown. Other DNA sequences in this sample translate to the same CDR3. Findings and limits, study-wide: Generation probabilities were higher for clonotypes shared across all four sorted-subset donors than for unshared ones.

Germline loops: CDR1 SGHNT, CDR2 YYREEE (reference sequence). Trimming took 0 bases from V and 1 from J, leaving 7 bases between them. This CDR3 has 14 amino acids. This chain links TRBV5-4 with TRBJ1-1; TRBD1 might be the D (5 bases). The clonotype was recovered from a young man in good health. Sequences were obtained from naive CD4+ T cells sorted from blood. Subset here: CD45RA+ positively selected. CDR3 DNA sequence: TGTGCCAGCAGCTTGGGACAGACGAACACTGAAGCTTTCTTT. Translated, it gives CASSLGQTNTEAFF.